These 4 T cell receptor beta chains originate from one sample sequenced in a study of T cell changes during pregnancy in multiple sclerosis. Measured with immunoSEQ multiplex PCR; TCRdb has only the in-frame clones, and not every one. The sample contains 15,000 or so clones, approximately 86% of which appear only once. Sample: CD8+ T cells from peripheral blood mononuclear cells, taken in the first trimester of pregnancy. These receptors came from a female donor with multiple sclerosis, enrolled in a pregnancy study.

The V gene is TRBV7-3, the J gene TRBJ1-2; D is perhaps TRBD1 (5 bases). Germline V CDR1 and CDR2: SGHTA, FQGTGA. V lost 0 bases, J lost 8 bases, and 10 bases lay in between. This CDR3 is built from 13 residues. This CDR3 is CASSLTGDRGYTF. CDR3 sequence (DNA): TGTGCCAGCAGCTTAACAGGGGATCGGGGCTACACCTTC.

The chain is built from TRBV5-1 and TRBJ2-2, with D unresolved. CDR3 length: 12 residues. Per the germline V gene, CDR1 is SGHRS and CDR2 is YFSETQ. V was trimmed by 4 bases and J by 2 bases, leaving 3 bases between them. The CDR3 loop reads CASSQNTGELFF. The CDR3 DNA is TGCGCCAGCAGCCAAAACACCGGGGAGCTGTTTTTT.

This clone was seen more than once but under ten times. V usage is TRBV27 and J usage is TRBJ2-2; 9 bases match TRBD1. The germline gives CDR1 MNHEY, CDR2 SMNVEV (reference sequence). The J segment lost 6 bases and the V segment lost 0 bases, leaving 5 bases of the junction unmatched. There are 16 residues in the CDR3. CDR3 nucleotides: TGTGCCAGCAGTTTATCGACAGGGGGGAAGGCCGGGGAGCTGTTTTTT. It specifies CASSLSTGGKAGELFF.

The rearrangement links TRBV27 to TRBJ2-2; weak D call: TRBD1 (5 bases). The CDR3 is 17 residues long. Trimming removed 1 base at V and 3 bases at J, with 15 bases between. Germline CDR1 MNHEY, CDR2 SMNVEV (reference sequence). CDR3 bases: TGTGCCAGCAGTTTATATTACCGCAGGGTTGACACCGGGGAGCTGTTTTTT. It specifies CASSLYYRRVDTGELFF.